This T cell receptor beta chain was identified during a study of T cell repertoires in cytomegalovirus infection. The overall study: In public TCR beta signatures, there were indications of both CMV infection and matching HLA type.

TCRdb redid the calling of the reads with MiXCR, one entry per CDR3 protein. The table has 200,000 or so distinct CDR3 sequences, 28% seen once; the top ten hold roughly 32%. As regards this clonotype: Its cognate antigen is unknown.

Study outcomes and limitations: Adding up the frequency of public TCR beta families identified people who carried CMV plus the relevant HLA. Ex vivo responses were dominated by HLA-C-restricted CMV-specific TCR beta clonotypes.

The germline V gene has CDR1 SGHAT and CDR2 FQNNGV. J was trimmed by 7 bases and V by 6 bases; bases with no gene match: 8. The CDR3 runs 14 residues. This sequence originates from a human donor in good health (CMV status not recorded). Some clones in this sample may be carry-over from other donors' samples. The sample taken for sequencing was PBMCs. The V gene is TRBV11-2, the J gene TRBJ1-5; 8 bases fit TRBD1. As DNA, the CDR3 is TGTGCCAGCAGTTTGGACAGGGTCGACCAGCCCCAGCATTTT. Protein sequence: CASSLDRVDQPQHF.